Following are 21 T cell receptor beta chains from one sample sequenced in a study of blood T cell repertoires in COVID-19. Libraries were prepared by immunoSEQ multiplex PCR; TCRdb keeps only in-frame clonotypes and omits some of them. The sample has about 73,000 clones, roughly 83% seen once; the top ten hold 2.5%. Sequencing input: peripheral blood. Source of these receptors: an elderly man with active or convalescent COVID-19.

J is TRBJ1-4 and V is TRBV19; D might be TRBD1 (5 bases). The CDR3 is made up of 14 amino acids. The ends were cut back, 5 bases at V and 4 bases at J, with 11 bases in the middle. The germline V gene has CDR1 LNHDA and CDR2 SQIVND (reference sequence). The CDR3 sequence: CASSSTGVNEKLFF. Here the CDR3 DNA reads TGTGCCAGTAGTTCAACGGGGGTTAATGAAAAACTGTTTTTT.

This rearrangement joins TRBV12-5 to TRBJ2-7; D ambiguous. V lost 5 bases to trimming and J lost 3 bases, with 5 bases between them. The CDR3 extends over 11 amino acids. Germline V gene sequence: CDR1 LGHNT, CDR2 FRNRAP. This chain's CDR3 is CASGTYYEQYF. The CDR3 DNA is TGTGCTAGTGGTACTTACTACGAGCAGTACTTC.

This sequence joins TRBV7-8 and TRBJ1-1, with a tentative D call TRBD1 (5 bases). V shed 5 bases and J shed 2 bases, with 18 bases lying between them. The CDR3 runs 16 residues. Germline assignment: CDR1 SGHVS and CDR2 FQNEAQ. In nucleotides, the CDR3 is TGTGCCAGCAGCCCCCGGCAGGGTGGGTCAAACACTGAAGCTTTCTTT. This encodes CASSPRQGGSNTEAFF.

The V gene is TRBV28, the J gene TRBJ1-4; no reliable D call. Trimming left V 3 bases short and J 0 bases short, with 11 bases between. The CDR3 is made up of 16 amino acids. Germline values: CDR1 MDHEN, CDR2 SYDVKM. The CDR3 loop is CASSFGGGATNEKLFF. The CDR3 coding sequence is TGTGCCAGCAGTTTCGGTGGTGGAGCAACTAATGAAAAACTGTTTTTT.

The rearrangement links TRBV4-1 to TRBJ1-1; TRBD1 agrees at 7 bases. The germline V gene has CDR1 MGHRA and CDR2 YSYEKL. V lost 3 bases to trimming and J lost 3 bases; unmatched junction nucleotides: 1. The CDR3 is 13 residues long. The CDR3 coding sequence is TGCGCCAGCAGCCACAGGGGGGACACTGAAGCTTTCTTT. Protein product: CASSHRGDTEAFF.

The chain uses TRBV19 and TRBJ1-2, with 11 positions matching TRBD1. From germline, CDR1 is LNHDA and CDR2 SQIVND (reference sequence). This CDR3 has 15 residues. The J segment lost 6 bases and the V segment lost 4 bases, leaving 7 bases of the junction unmatched. CDR3 amino acids: CASSNPGTGGNGYTF. CDR3 bases: TGTGCCAGTAGTAACCCCGGGACAGGGGGAAATGGCTACACCTTC.

The gene calls are TRBV19 and TRBJ2-3; 8 bases align to TRBD1. Germline V gives CDR1 LNHDA, CDR2 SQIVND (reference sequence). The CDR3 loop spans 15 amino acids. Trimming removed 5 bases from V and 2 bases from J; junction bases left unmatched: 6. CDR3 bases: TGTGCCAGTAGTTTCCGGGACAGGTACACAGATACGCAGTATTTT. It specifies CASSFRDRYTDTQYF.

In nucleotides, the CDR3 is TGTGCCAGCAGCCGGACTAGCGCAAACAATGAGCAGTTCTTC. This gives the protein CASSRTSANNEQFF. V and J are TRBV7-9 and TRBJ2-1; TRBD2 aligns across 9 bases. There are 14 residues in the CDR3. Germline V lookup: CDR1 SEHNR, CDR2 FQNEAQ (reference sequence). Trimming removed 5 bases from V and 5 bases from J; junction bases left unmatched: 4.

J is TRBJ2-7 and V is TRBV19, with D possibly matching TRBD2 (6 bases). Germline lookup yields CDR1 LNHDA and CDR2 SQIVND (reference sequence). The CDR3 covers 14 residues. V was pared by 3 bases and J by 4 bases, with 13 bases between. In nucleotides, the CDR3 is TGTGCCAGTAGTATCCCAGGGAGGACTTACGAGCAGTACTTC. Its protein is CASSIPGRTYEQYF.

The V gene is TRBV4-3, the J gene TRBJ1-6; possibly TRBD1 for D (5 bases). Germline V gene data show CDR1 as LGHNA and CDR2 as YSLEER. The CDR3 is 14 residues long. V was cut by 0 bases and J by 10 bases, with 10 bases left in between. The CDR3: CASSQDPGVSPLHF. In nucleotides, the CDR3 is TGCGCCAGCAGCCAAGATCCGGGGGTGTCACCCCTCCACTTT.

This rearrangement joins TRBV29-1 to TRBJ2-1; perhaps TRBD1 as D (6 bases). Germline CDR1 and CDR2: SQVTM and ANQGSEA. CDR3 length: 14 residues. V was pared by 7 bases and J by 7 bases, with 20 bases between. The CDR3 nucleotides are TGCAGCGCCATACAGGGCCTAGTGGGGAATGAGCAGTTCTTC. As protein: CSAIQGLVGNEQFF.

The chain is built from TRBV6-2 or TRBV6-3 and TRBJ2-5; D is possibly TRBD2 (5 bases). The germline V gene encodes CDR1 MNHEY and CDR2 SVGEGT. V lost 5 bases, J lost 0 bases, and 13 bases lay in between. There are 15 residues in the CDR3. CDR3 loop: CASSQRTSYQETQYF. CDR3 nucleotides: TGTGCCAGCAGTCAAAGGACTTCGTACCAAGAGACCCAGTACTTC.

The chain is built from TRBV7-2 and TRBJ2-2; 7 bases agree with TRBD1. The CDR3 runs 15 residues. CDR1 SGHTA and CDR2 FQGNSA come from the germline V gene. Trimming at V came to 7 bases and at J to 2 bases, leaving 7 bases not matched to a gene. The CDR3 coding sequence is TGTGCCAGCAACCCGGGGACAGCCAACACCGGGGAGCTGTTTTTT. Encoded protein: CASNPGTANTGELFF.

The chain has TRBV10-2 and TRBJ2-7; 8 nucleotides agree with TRBD2. This CDR3 is built from 14 residues. Germline values: CDR1 WSHSY, CDR2 SAAADI. The V and J ends lost 5 bases and 2 bases, in that order; junction bases with no gene match: 5. As DNA, the CDR3 is TGCGCCAGCAGTTTAGCGGGGACGACCTACGAGCAGTACTTC. Amino acid sequence: CASSLAGTTYEQYF.

The chain uses TRBV7-9 and TRBJ1-1; TRBD1 aligns across 7 bases. The V gene end was trimmed by 2 bases and the J gene end by 4 bases; junction bases not matched to a gene: 4. Germline V gives CDR1 SEHNR, CDR2 FQNEAQ (reference sequence). The CDR3 runs to 14 residues. CDR3 region: CASSLLRTGTEAFF. The CDR3 DNA reads as TGTGCCAGCAGCTTACTTCGGACAGGCACTGAAGCTTTCTTT.

This clone turned up a few times. The V call is TRBV5-4, the J call TRBJ1-2; 8 bases are shared with TRBD1. This CDR3 has 15 amino acids. The J segment lost 5 bases and the V segment lost 0 bases, leaving 6 bases of the junction unmatched. Germline CDR1 SGHNT, CDR2 YYREEE (reference sequence). Written as DNA, the CDR3 is TGTGCCAGCAGCTTGGGAGCAGGGGGCCAGTATGGCTACACCTTC. Protein: CASSLGAGGQYGYTF.

V is TRBV27 and J is TRBJ2-3, with TRBD1 matching 9 bases. The germline V gene has CDR1 MNHEY and CDR2 SMNVEV (reference sequence). The CDR3 length is 17 residues. With 1 base clipped from V and 8 bases from J, the junction kept 13 bases outside the gene matches. The CDR3, as DNA: TGTGCCAGCAGTTTATTCCAGGGACAGGGTAGTCCGCGTACGCAGTATTTT. Residues: CASSLFQGQGSPRTQYF.

The rearrangement uses TRBV4-1 and TRBJ2-5; D is uncertain. From germline, CDR1 is MGHRA and CDR2 YSYEKL. The V end lost 1 base, the J end lost 1 base, and 4 bases lay between the germline ends. The CDR3 has 13 amino acids. In DNA, the CDR3 is TGCGCCAGCAGCCAAGGAGTCCAAGAGACCCAGTACTTC. Its protein product is CASSQGVQETQYF.

The chain has TRBV25-1 and TRBJ2-1; 12 positions agree with TRBD2. CDR1 MGHDK and CDR2 SYGVNS come from the germline V gene. After removal of 2 bases from V and 7 bases from J, the junction contained 6 bases not matched to a gene. CDR3 length: 16 amino acids. CDR3: CASSERTSGVYNEQFF. Written as DNA, the CDR3 is TGTGCCAGCAGTGAACGGACTAGCGGGGTTTATAATGAGCAGTTCTTC.

This clone came up a few times. V and J are TRBV4-2 and TRBJ2-2, with TRBD2 identical over 11 bases. Trimming took 1 base from V and 2 from J; bases not matched to a gene: 12. Germline CDR1 is LGHNA and CDR2 is YNFKEQ. This CDR3 contains 20 residues. CDR3 sequence reads: CASSQGRSLAGVGNTGELFF. The CDR3 nucleotides are TGTGCCAGCAGCCAAGGGCGGTCACTAGCGGGAGTTGGTAACACCGGGGAGCTGTTTTTT.

This rearrangement joins TRBV27 to TRBJ2-5; D is ambiguous. Looked up from germline, CDR1 is MNHEY and CDR2 is SMNVEV (reference sequence). The CDR3 consists of 14 residues. The V end was cut by 3 bases, the J end by 2 bases, with 10 bases between. The CDR3 sequence is CASSFNGRQETQYF. CDR3 coding DNA: TGTGCCAGCAGTTTTAACGGCAGGCAAGAGACCCAGTACTTC.